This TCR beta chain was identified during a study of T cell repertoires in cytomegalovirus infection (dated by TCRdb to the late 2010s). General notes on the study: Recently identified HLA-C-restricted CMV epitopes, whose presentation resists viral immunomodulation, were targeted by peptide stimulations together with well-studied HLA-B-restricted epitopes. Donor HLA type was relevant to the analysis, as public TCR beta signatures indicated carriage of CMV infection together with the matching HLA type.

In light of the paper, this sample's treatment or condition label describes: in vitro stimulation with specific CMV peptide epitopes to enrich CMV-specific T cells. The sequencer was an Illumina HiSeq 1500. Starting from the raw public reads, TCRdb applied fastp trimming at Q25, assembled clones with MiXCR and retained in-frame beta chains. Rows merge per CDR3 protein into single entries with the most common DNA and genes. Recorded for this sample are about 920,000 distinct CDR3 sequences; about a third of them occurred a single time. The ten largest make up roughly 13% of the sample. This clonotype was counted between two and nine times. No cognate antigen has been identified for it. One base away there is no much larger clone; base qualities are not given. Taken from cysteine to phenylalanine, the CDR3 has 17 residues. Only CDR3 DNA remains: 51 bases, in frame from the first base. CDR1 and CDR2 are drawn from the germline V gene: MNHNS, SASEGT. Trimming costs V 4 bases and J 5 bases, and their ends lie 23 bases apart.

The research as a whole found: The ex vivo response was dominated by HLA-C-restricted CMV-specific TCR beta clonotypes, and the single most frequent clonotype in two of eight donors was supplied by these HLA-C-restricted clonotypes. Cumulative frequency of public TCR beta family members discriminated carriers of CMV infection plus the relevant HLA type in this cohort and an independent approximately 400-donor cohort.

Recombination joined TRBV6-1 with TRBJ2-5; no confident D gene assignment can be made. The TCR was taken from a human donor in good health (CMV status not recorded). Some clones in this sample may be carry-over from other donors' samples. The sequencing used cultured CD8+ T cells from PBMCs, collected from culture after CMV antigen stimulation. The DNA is TGTGCCAGCAGTGGAGGCTGGCAGGCCCAAAAACGGGAGACCCAGTACTTC. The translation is CASSGGWQAQKRETQYF.